This section outlines one T cell receptor beta chain sequence together with its context. This clone showed up just once. It has no known antigen specificity. No much larger clonotype is one base removed from it; base qualities were not supplied. V is reduced by 0 bases and J by 0 bases, leaving a spacing of 8 bases between them. From the cysteine through the phenylalanine, the CDR3 covers 16 amino acids. The retained sequence is limited to the CDR3, 48 bases, with the frame set at the first base. CDR1 and CDR2 are read off the germline V gene as LGHNA and YNFKEQ. The data belong to a study of cytomegalovirus exposure and HLA in healthy donors (dated by TCRdb to the late 2010s). For the wider study: The 666 repertoires of the first cohort and the 95 to 150 validation repertoires were produced on the same platform, according to a later analysis. The study combined high-throughput TCR immunosequencing, statistical association of individual TCRs with disease status, and machine learning to predict cytomegalovirus infection status. The aim of the study was to test whether cataloging public T cell receptors could identify signatures of past pathogen exposure. Besides the first cohort of about 730 subjects, a separate validation cohort made up of over a hundred different subjects was used. General conclusions and limits of the study: Three of the identified cytomegalovirus-associated TCR beta chains were confirmed in vitro to be specific for cytomegalovirus antigens. The study gave a list of some 150 TCR beta chains associated with cytomegalovirus. According to the authors, the approach could potentially be generalized to other disease states and immunological phenotypes. A later analysis lacked HLA typing for the validation cohort, so it scored co-occurrence in that cohort across all 110 or so repertoires. A later analysis found that TCRs clustered in the first cohort also tended to co-occur in the roughly 120 validation repertoires, with 94% of cluster scores above 0. In both the original and validation cohorts, the classifier was reported to diagnose cytomegalovirus status with high specificity and sensitivity. Most TCR sequences were observed very rarely across donors, whereas some public TCRs were present in many individuals.

The donors were included in the validation cohort of roughly 130 subjects, a group kept apart from the roughly 610-subject first cohort. The library was made by the immunoSEQ multiplex PCR assay. Per the source publication's procedure: A statistical classification framework was developed to diagnose cytomegalovirus status using the catalog of TCR beta chain sequences. TCRdb retrieved this table from immuneACCESS and kept in-frame rearrangements only. Not all clones are present; in checked studies, unresolved V genes account for under half, and no reason is known for the remainder. V and J calls and clone size are as listed in that table; D and trimming were resolved from the DNA. The sample profile shows some 140,000 clones; roughly nine tenths of them were found once. Over 9% of the sample lies in the top ten.

The sequence came from a woman aged 18-29 years in good health and CMV-seropositive. Recombination joined TRBV4-2 with TRBJ1-4; there is no confident call for the D gene. The sequencing sample was made of PBMCs. This receptor has the CDR3 CASSQDGGATNEKLFF. The nucleotide sequence is TGTGCCAGCAGCCAAGATGGCGGTGCAACTAATGAAAAACTGTTTTTT.